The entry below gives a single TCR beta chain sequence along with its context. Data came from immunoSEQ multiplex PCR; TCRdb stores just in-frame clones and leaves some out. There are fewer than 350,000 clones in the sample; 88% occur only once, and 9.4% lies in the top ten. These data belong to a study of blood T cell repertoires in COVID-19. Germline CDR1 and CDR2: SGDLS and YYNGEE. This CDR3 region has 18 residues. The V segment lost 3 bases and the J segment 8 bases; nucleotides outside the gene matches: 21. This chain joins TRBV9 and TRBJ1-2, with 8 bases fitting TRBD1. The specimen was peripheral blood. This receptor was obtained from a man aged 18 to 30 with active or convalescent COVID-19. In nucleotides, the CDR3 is TGTGCCAGCAGCGAGAGAAGGGACAGGCCTGCCTTAAGCGGGGGCTACACCTTC. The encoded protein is CASSERRDRPALSGGYTF.